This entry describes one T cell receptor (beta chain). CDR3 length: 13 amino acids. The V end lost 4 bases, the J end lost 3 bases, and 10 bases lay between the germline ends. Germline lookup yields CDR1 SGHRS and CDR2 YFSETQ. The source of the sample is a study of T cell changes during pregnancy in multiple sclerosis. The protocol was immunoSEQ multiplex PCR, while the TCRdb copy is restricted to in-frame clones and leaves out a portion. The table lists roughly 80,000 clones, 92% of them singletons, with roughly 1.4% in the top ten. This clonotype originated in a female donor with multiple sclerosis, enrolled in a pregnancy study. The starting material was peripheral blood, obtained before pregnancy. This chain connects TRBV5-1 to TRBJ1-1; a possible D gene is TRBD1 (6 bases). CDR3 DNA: TGCGCCAGCAGCCGGAAGGGGGACACTGAAGCTTTCTTT. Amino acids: CASSRKGDTEAFF.